The present entry profiles one TCR beta chain with its context. Its antigen target is currently unknown. Base qualities were left out, and no much larger clone turns up one base away. This entry comes from a study of technical replicates of blood from a handful of donors (dated 2017 in TCRdb). Library creation used the immunoSEQ multiplex PCR assay. TCRdb's version of the immuneACCESS table is confined to in-frame rearrangements and falls short of the full clone set. An unresolved V gene accounts for under half of the shortfall where checked; the remainder is of unknown origin. Here the sample has 58,000 or so clones; about 90% occur a single time. Of the sample, roughly 4.6% falls within the top ten clones. In the germline V gene (reference sequence), CDR1 corresponds to SEHNR and CDR2 to FQNEAQ. CDR3 length: 15 amino acids, cysteine to phenylalanine. Kept here is only the CDR3 DNA, which spans 45 bases and is read in frame from base 1. V sheds 5 bases and J sheds 1 base, leaving 14 bases between their ends.

Specimen: PBMCs. This receptor was taken from a human donor in good health. Some clones in this sample may be carry-over from other donors' samples. The sequence links TRBV7-9 to TRBJ1-1; the D region possibly corresponds to TRBD1 (5 bases align). The base sequence is TGTGCCAGCAGCGTCCGGCAGGGCCCGAACACTGAAGCTTTCTTT. This yields the protein CASSVRQGPNTEAFF.